This T cell receptor beta chain stems from a study of shared clonotypes between healthy human individuals (dated by TCRdb to the early 2020s). Concerning the study at large: The cohort comprised two women and a few men aged 18 to 49 years. The study deeply sequenced blood TCR repertoires of five healthy adults to estimate repertoire size and the extent of clonotype sharing between individuals. Per donor, leukapheresis produced somewhere between about 0.85 and 10 billion PBMCs. Per donor, three plates each were used for CD4 naive and CD4 memory, two for CD8 naive, and one for CD8 memory. To increase sequencing depth and limit assay-specific biases, different laboratories used diverse techniques to prepare libraries and sequence TCR repertoires.

Per the germline V gene, MNHNS is the CDR1 and SASEGT is the CDR2. The CDR3 has 16 amino acids, counting the end cysteine and phenylalanine. The read is trimmed to its CDR3 DNA, 48 bases read in frame from base 1. Compared with germline, V lacks 2 bases and J lacks 4 bases; bases without a gene match: 3. Comments on this clone: Which antigen it targets is not known. Base qualities are not provided; no much larger clone lies one nucleotide away. The sample holds other DNA sequences that translate to the same CDR3.

Using the deep immunoSEQ assay, multiplex PCR amplified TCR CDR3 regions from genomic DNA. Extracted genomic DNA from each cell subset was spread evenly across all wells of several immunoSEQ 96-well plates, with each plate serving as a replicate. For sorted subsets, each replicate PCR was loaded with 200 to 250 ng genomic DNA, equivalent to 30,000 or so T cell genomes. Purified libraries were quantified with a Qubit 3.0 fluorometer, sized on a Bioanalyzer 2100, and re-quantified with the KAPA Library Quantification kit. A separate single-read 150-cycle Illumina NextSeq 550 flow cell was used to sequence each immunoSEQ 96-well plate. The authors processed their data as follows. The immunoSEQ output contained only junctional sequences without quality scores, so filtering could not match that applied to full-length reads. To assign V/J genes and CDR3, sequences were annotated using PyIR, a Python wrapper for IgBLAST v1.9, with IMGT germline references. Reads were filtered out if the reads had weak V/J assignments (E-value above 1e-6), no CDR3, stop codons, out-of-frame junctions, or ambiguous translated residues. V3J clonotypes were defined as sequences sharing the same inferred V gene, J gene, and CDR3 amino acid sequence. Percentage overlap between repertoires was calculated by dividing the number of shared unique clonotypes by the size of the smaller repertoire. Richness of each repertoire was evaluated using RTK rarefaction, the Chao1 estimator, and Recon v2.1 estimates of unobserved clonotypes. Generation probabilities for all TCRbeta clonotypes obtained by the gDNA method from a handful of donors were computed using OLGA. The table was pulled from immuneACCESS by TCRdb, which kept in-frame rearrangements only. Such tables lose some clones; where checked, under half of the loss comes from unresolved V genes, and the rest has no known cause. D and trimming were read from the DNA, whereas the V and J calls and clone size are those reported in that table. This sample comprises 950,000 to 1,300,000 clones, about three quarters of them detected only once. Roughly 1.4% of the sample belongs to the ten largest clones.

Healthy HIV-negative adults with no recently reported acute infections or vaccinations were included as donors. Every donor was a Caucasian adult residing in Nashville, Tennessee, USA. Magnetic negative selection was used to enrich CD4+ T cells, after which naive cells were positively selected on CD45RA and the negative fraction became the memory subset. Blood was collected by leukapheresis, and PBMCs were isolated by Ficoll-Histopaque density gradient centrifugation and then cryopreserved in liquid nitrogen vapor phase. Purity and quantity of every magnetically sorted T cell population were checked by analytical flow cytometry. Genomic DNA was isolated from every sorted fraction and measured by UV absorbance on a Nanodrop 2000c. Broad study findings and their caveats: Clonotypes shared by all four sorted-subset donors showed higher generation probabilities than non-shared clonotypes. Rarefaction of sorted-subset datasets indicated incomplete sequencing despite the large sequencing depth. Sampling was restricted to blood, and TCR repertoires in tissues likely differ from the TCR repertoires found in blood. About 5% of naive CD4, 3% to 4% of naive CD8, around 2.3% of memory CD4, and 0.4% of memory CD8 clonotypes were shared across several donors. Larger estimated clonotype richness was generally found for naive subsets than for memory subsets. Because the study included only a small number of donors, the genetic and exposure-history diversity represented was limited. Pairwise subsampling led to the expectation that sequencing depth would affect the degree of clonotype sharing among donors.

Sequencing was performed on memory CD4+ T cells sorted from blood. Sample cell subset or site, as interpreted from the label and publication: CD45RA-negative fraction. The chain is made from TRBV6-1 and TRBJ2-1; 12 central nucleotides agree with TRBD2. This clonotype originated in a man younger than 35 in good health. The DNA sequence is TGTGCCAGCAGTGAACTAGCGGGAGGGCCGTACAATGAGCAGTTCTTC. It specifies CASSELAGGPYNEQFF.